The next 8 T cell receptor beta chains were all read from a single sample in a study of PD-1 blockade in classical Hodgkin lymphoma. Every one of the patients relapsed after autologous stem cell transplantation (brentuximab vedotin exposure was variable). The repertoire was sequenced with immunoSEQ multiplex PCR; TCRdb's copy has only in-frame clones and lacks some. Among some 64,000 clones listed, approximately 88% were seen once. The sample here was peripheral blood mononuclear cells (PBMCs), taken at baseline. The receptors stem from a human donor with classical Hodgkin lymphoma.

This chain connects TRBV9 to TRBJ1-1; TRBD1 agrees at 8 bases. The CDR3 runs to 16 residues. V was clipped by 3 bases and J by 0 bases; unmatched bases: 7. CDR1 SGDLS and CDR2 YYNGEE come from the germline V gene. Here the CDR3 reads CASSEPGQGMNTEAFF. The CDR3 DNA follows: TGTGCCAGCAGCGAGCCCGGACAGGGCATGAACACTGAAGCTTTCTTT. Supplemented by reference TRBV9 and TRBJ1-1, the full variable domain reads DSGVTQTPKHLITATGQRVTLRCSPRSGDLSVYWYQQSLDQGLQFLIQYYNGEERAKGNILERFSAQQFPDLHSELNLSSLELGDSALYFCASSEPGQGMNTEAFFGQGTRLTVV.

The chain recombines TRBV7-8 with TRBJ2-7; 8 bases align to TRBD2. V shed 0 bases and J 3 bases; nucleotides not matched to a gene: 1. Germline assignment: CDR1 SGHVS and CDR2 FQNEAQ. The CDR3 extends over 14 amino acids. This chain's CDR3 is CASSLAGTSYEQYF. The CDR3 DNA sequence: TGTGCCAGCAGCTTAGCTGGGACTAGCTACGAGCAGTACTTC.

This clone has a handful of counts. This rearrangement joins TRBV5-1 to TRBJ1-6; D unclear. Germline values: CDR1 SGHRS, CDR2 YFSETQ. Trimming removed 4 bases from V and 11 bases from J, with 10 bases in between. The CDR3 has 12 amino acids. CDR3: CASSETGTPLHF. The CDR3 nucleotides are TGCGCCAGCAGCGAGACTGGCACACCCCTCCACTTT. Full variable domain (remainder filled in from reference TRBV5-1 and TRBJ1-6): KAGVTQTPRYLIKTRGQQVTLSCSPISGHRSVSWYQQTPGQGLQFLFEYFSETQRNKGNFPGRFSGRQFSNSRSEMNVSTLELGDSALYLCASSETGTPLHFGNGTRLTVT.

The rearrangement joins TRBV28 to TRBJ2-3; 7 bases are a match to TRBD2. Germline V lookup: CDR1 MDHEN, CDR2 SYDVKM. The CDR3 sequence is 17 residues long. After removal of 2 bases from V and 0 bases from J, the junction contained 8 bases not matched to a gene. CDR3 residues: CASSLGAGETSTDTQYF. The CDR3 DNA follows: TGTGCCAGCAGTTTAGGGGCGGGGGAGACTAGCACAGATACGCAGTATTTT.

J is TRBJ1-2 and V is TRBV7-8; 7 bases line up with TRBD1. The length of the CDR3 is 12 residues. Germline loops: CDR1 SGHVS, CDR2 FQNEAQ. V gave up 5 bases and J gave up 5 bases; unmatched junction bases: 2. In DNA form, the CDR3 reads TGTGCCAGCAGCCCACAGGGGTATGGCTACACCTTC. Protein: CASSPQGYGYTF.

The chain couples TRBV18 to TRBJ2-1, with TRBD2 matching over 9 bases. Germline-derived CDR1 and CDR2 are KGHSH and LQKENI. The ends lost 6 bases at V and 8 bases at J; junction bases unmatched: 14. The CDR3 spans 16 residues. As DNA, the CDR3 is TGTGCCAGCTCGCGGGGGGGCCACGGGGTATTCGATGAGCAGTTCTTC. Its protein is CASSRGGHGVFDEQFF.

CDR3 protein: CASSILGAGNTIYF. Here the CDR3 DNA reads TGTGCCAGTAGTATTCTGGGAGCTGGAAACACCATATATTTT. The chain has TRBV19 and TRBJ1-3; D is ambiguous. This CDR3 has 14 residues. V was clipped by 3 bases and J by 2 bases, with 8 bases between them. CDR1 LNHDA and CDR2 SQIVND come from the germline V gene (reference sequence).

The rearrangement uses TRBV30 and TRBJ1-2; D may be TRBD1 (5 bases). Deletions cut 1 base from V and 5 bases from J, with 8 bases between. This CDR3 contains 12 residues. CDR1 is GTSNPN and CDR2 is SVGIG in the germline V gene (reference sequence). The CDR3 region has the DNA TGTGCCTGGAGTGCGGGGGGTTATGGCTACACCTTC. Protein product: CAWSAGGYGYTF.